This T cell receptor (beta chain) was captured in a study of shared clonotypes between healthy human individuals. General study points: Non-shared clonotypes showed lower generation probabilities than clonotypes common to all four donors. Clonotype sharing among donors was thought likely to change with sequencing depth.

Assay used: immunoSEQ multiplex PCR; TCRdb lists only in-frame clones, some missing. The sample shows about 2.4 million clones, approximately 94% of them seen only once. The CDR3 has 14 residues. Trimming took 1 base from V and 4 from J, leaving 8 bases between them. Germline V CDR1 and CDR2: SGHRS, YFSETQ. A note on this clone: The antigen is undetermined. Within the sample, other DNA sequences also encode this same CDR3.

The clonotype comes from a man aged 18 to 30 in good health. This chain joins TRBV5-1 and TRBJ2-2, with D perhaps TRBD1 (5 bases). Sequenced input: naive CD4+ T cells sorted from blood. Subset denoted: CD45RA+ positively selected. CDR3 in DNA: TGCGCCAGCAGCTTGACAGGCTCCACCGGGGAGCTGTTTTTT. It specifies CASSLTGSTGELFF.